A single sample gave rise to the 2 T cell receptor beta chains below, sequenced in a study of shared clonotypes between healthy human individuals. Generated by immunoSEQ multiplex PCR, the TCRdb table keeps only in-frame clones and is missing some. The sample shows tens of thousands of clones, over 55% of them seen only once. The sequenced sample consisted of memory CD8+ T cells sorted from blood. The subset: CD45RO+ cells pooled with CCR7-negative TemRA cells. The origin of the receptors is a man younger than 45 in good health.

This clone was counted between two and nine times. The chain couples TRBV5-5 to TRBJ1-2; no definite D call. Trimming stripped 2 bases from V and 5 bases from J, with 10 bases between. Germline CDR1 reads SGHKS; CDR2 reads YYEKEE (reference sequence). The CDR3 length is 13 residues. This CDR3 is CASSLAEPYGYTF. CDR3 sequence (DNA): TGTGCCAGCAGCTTAGCAGAACCTTATGGCTACACCTTC.

The CDR3 loop reads CASSYSTEQFF. The DNA of the CDR3 is TGTGCCAGCAGTTACTCGACAGAGCAGTTCTTC. This chain joins TRBV6-6 and TRBJ2-1; D ambiguous. The V and J ends lost 0 bases and 10 bases respectively, with 4 bases between them. Germline V gene lookup returns CDR1 MNHNY and CDR2 SVGAGI (reference sequence). The CDR3 covers 11 residues.